This entry lists 22 T cell receptor beta chains sequenced from one sample in a study of T cell repertoires in aging, cancer and after chemotherapy. Peripheral blood genomic DNA, not sorted cells or RNA, was the template. Multiplex touch-down PCR with TRB-A/B primers amplified rearranged V-D-J TRB sequences. TCRdb independently ran MiXCR on the multiplex PCR reads; one entry per CDR3 protein. The table shows several thousand distinct CDR3 sequences, with approximately 40% occurring only once. The sample was blood. The source is a human donor in good health.

This clonotype came up a few times. The V gene is TRBV19, the J gene TRBJ1-5; 10 positions agree with TRBD1. This CDR3 has 15 residues. V dropped 7 bases and J dropped 5; count of bases not matched to a gene: 8. Germline CDR1 is LNHDA and CDR2 is SQIVND (reference sequence). The DNA for the CDR3 is TGTGCCAGTACTTTTGACAGGGGGCTTGATCAGCCCCAGCATTTT. Translating gives CASTFDRGLDQPQHF.

The chain has TRBV5-6 and TRBJ2-7; the D gene is possibly TRBD1 (7 bases). The CDR3 runs 14 residues. Germline assignment: CDR1 SGHDT and CDR2 YYEEEE. V lost 0 bases to trimming and J lost 4 bases, with 11 bases between them. As DNA, the CDR3 is TGTGCCAGCAGCTTGGCCGGGGGACAGTACGAGCAGTACTTC. Translated, it gives CASSLAGGQYEQYF.

The rearrangement links TRBV6-2 or TRBV6-3 to TRBJ2-1, with TRBD2 matching 13 bases. There are 17 residues in the CDR3. V gave up 4 bases and J gave up 9 bases; unmatched junction bases: 12. Germline V gene sequence: CDR1 MNHEY, CDR2 SVGEGT. Here the CDR3 reads CASSSAQLAGGPGEQFF. The CDR3 DNA sequence: TGTGCCAGCAGTTCCGCGCAACTAGCGGGGGGGCCTGGTGAGCAGTTCTTC.

This chain links TRBV12-3 or TRBV12-4 with TRBJ2-7; TRBD1 matches at 7 bases. The CDR3 loop spans 12 amino acids. V lost 3 bases, J lost 13 bases, and 9 bases stayed unmatched. CDR3 residues: CASSFGTVGVYF. Written as DNA, the CDR3 is TGTGCCAGCAGTTTTGGGACAGTCGGTGTATACTTC.

In this sample, this clonotype turned up a few times. The chain employs TRBV18 and TRBJ2-3; D could derive from TRBD1 or TRBD2 (5 bases each). The CDR3 loop spans 16 amino acids. V was pared by 2 bases and J by 1 base, with 13 bases between. Germline V gene lookup returns CDR1 KGHSH and CDR2 LQKENI. This chain's CDR3 is CASSPWGKARTDTQYF. CDR3 nucleotides: TGTGCCAGCTCACCATGGGGGAAGGCGCGCACAGATACGCAGTATTTT. Combining the CDR3 with reference TRBV18 and TRBJ2-3 gives the whole variable domain NAGVMQNPRHLVRRRGQEARLRCSPMKGHSHVYWYRQLPEEGLKFMVYLQKENIIDESGMPKERFSAEFPKEGPSILRIQQVVRGDSAAYFCASSPWGKARTDTQYFGPGTRLTVL.

The chain recombines TRBV14 with TRBJ2-5; 11 positions match TRBD1. The CDR3 consists of 14 residues. After removal of 4 bases from V and 7 bases from J, the junction contained 5 bases not matched to a gene. In germline, CDR1 is SGHDN, CDR2 FVKESK. The chain's CDR3 is CASSPDRGRVTQYF. DNA of the CDR3: TGTGCCAGCAGCCCGGACAGGGGGCGAGTGACCCAGTACTTC.

Note on this clonotype: One end of the junction does not line up with germline, which may come from a read error. J is TRBJ1-5 and V is TRBV19; D gene uncertain. In germline, CDR1 is LNHDA, CDR2 SQIVND (reference sequence). The CDR3 contains 12 residues. CDR3 nucleotides: TGTGCCAGTAGTACGAACAATCAGCACCAGCATTTT. It yields the protein CASSTNNQHQHF.

CDR3 region: CASSGSTGANVLTF. CDR3 DNA: TGCGCCAGCAGCGGTTCAACCGGGGCCAACGTCCTGACTTTC. The gene calls are TRBV5-1 and TRBJ2-6; D gene unclear. Germline V gene lookup returns CDR1 SGHRS and CDR2 YFSETQ. V shed 4 bases and J shed 4 bases, with 9 bases lying between them. The CDR3 covers 14 residues. The whole variable domain, remainder taken from reference TRBV5-1 and TRBJ2-6, is KAGVTQTPRYLIKTRGQQVTLSCSPISGHRSVSWYQQTPGQGLQFLFEYFSETQRNKGNFPGRFSGRQFSNSRSEMNVSTLELGDSALYLCASSGSTGANVLTFGAGSRLTVL.

This chain connects TRBV5-6 to TRBJ2-5, with D perhaps TRBD1 or TRBD2 (5 bases each). CDR1 and CDR2 from the germline V gene are SGHDT and YYEEEE. Trimming pared 4 bases from V and 4 bases from J, leaving 14 bases between. The CDR3 spans 14 residues. The CDR3 sequence is CASSPPRGAETQYF. CDR3 nucleotide sequence: TGTGCCAGCAGCCCCCCTAGGGGAGCAGAGACCCAGTACTTC.

This clonotype was seen a few times. This chain links TRBV5-6 with TRBJ2-7; 8 bases align to TRBD1. The trim removed 4 bases at V and 5 bases at J, leaving 11 bases unmatched. The CDR3 loop spans 15 amino acids. Germline V gives CDR1 SGHDT, CDR2 YYEEEE. CDR3: CASSGAGTGGDEQYF. In DNA form, the CDR3 reads TGTGCCAGCAGCGGAGCCGGGACAGGCGGTGACGAGCAGTACTTC.

The chain combines TRBV5-6 with TRBJ1-1, with 7 bases matching TRBD1. The CDR3 loop spans 15 amino acids. In germline, CDR1 is SGHDT, CDR2 YYEEEE. V shed 4 bases, J shed 5 bases, and the junction held 11 bases outside the gene matches. The CDR3 DNA is TGTGCCAGCAGCCGAGAGACAGGGTCTAGGACTGAAGCTTTCTTT. Translation: CASSRETGSRTEAFF.

As regards this clonotype: The germline gene is not matched at one end of the junction; a read error may be the cause. V is TRBV6-5 and J is TRBJ1-1, with 9 positions matching TRBD1. The germline V gene encodes CDR1 MNHEY and CDR2 SVGAGI. The CDR3 consists of 14 residues. The CDR3 here is CASRMEQGAYEQYF. In DNA, the CDR3 is TGTGCCAGCAGGATGGAACAGGGGGCTTACGAGCAGTACTTT.

To note about this clonotype: A read error is possible here, since a much larger clone lies one base away. V is TRBV5-6 and J is TRBJ2-1; possibly TRBD1 or TRBD2 for D (5 bases each). CDR3 length: 14 amino acids. CDR1 is SGHDT and CDR2 is YYEEEE in the germline V gene. The CDR3, as DNA: TGTGCCAGCAGCTTTGGGGGTTCCTGCAATGAGCAGTTCTTC. Amino acids: CASSFGGSCNEQFF.

About this clonotype itself: The DNA is omitted, as the CDR3 cannot be located on it reliably, and the CDR3 follows TCRdb's listing. This chain connects TRBV11-3 to TRBJ1-1. The germline gives CDR1 SGHNT, CDR2 YENEEA. The CDR3 region is 19 residues in length, termini included. This CDR3 is CASSIYLCSVGRENTEAFF.

This clonotype was seen more than once but under ten times. The rearrangement joins TRBV28 to TRBJ1-4; D call uncertain. V was clipped by 5 bases and J by 5 bases, with 3 bases between them. The length of the CDR3 is 11 residues. Per germline, CDR1 MDHEN and CDR2 SYDVKM. The CDR3 loop reads CASSLNEKLFF. CDR3 sequence (DNA): TGTGCCAGCAGTCTAAATGAAAAACTGTTTTTT.

Only a few counts were recorded for this clonotype. V is TRBV19 and J is TRBJ2-5, with D possibly matching TRBD1 (6 bases). This CDR3 is 14 amino acids long. Germline CDR1 reads LNHDA; CDR2 reads SQIVND (reference sequence). V dropped 1 base and J dropped 5 bases, with 11 bases sitting between them. CDR3 DNA: TGTGCCAGTAGTATAGTTGGGGGCTGGGAGACCCAGTACTTC. Translating gives CASSIVGGWETQYF. Variable domain in full (rest from reference TRBV19 and TRBJ2-5): DGGITQSPKYLFRKEGQNVTLSCEQNLNHDAMYWYRQDPGQGLRLIYYSQIVNDFQKGDIAEGYSVSREKKESFPLTVTSAQKNPTAFYLCASSIVGGWETQYFGPGTRLLVL.

The chain recombines TRBV5-6 with TRBJ2-1, with 10 bases lining up with TRBD2. This CDR3 comprises 14 residues. Germline V gives CDR1 SGHDT, CDR2 YYEEEE. V dropped 4 bases and J dropped 4; count of bases not matched to a gene: 2. CDR3 sequence (DNA): TGTGCCAGCAGCCCAGCGGGGGGGTACAATGAGCAGTTCTTC. It specifies CASSPAGGYNEQFF.

V and J are TRBV6-5 and TRBJ2-4; 9 nucleotides agree with TRBD2. The CDR3 loop spans 17 amino acids. J was trimmed by 2 bases and V by 4 bases; bases with no gene match: 9. Germline V lookup: CDR1 MNHEY, CDR2 SVGAGI. CDR3 nucleotides: TGTGCCAGCAGTTCGGACTTGCGGGAGGGCACCAAAAACATTCAGTACTTC. This translates into CASSSDLREGTKNIQYF.

This clonotype was counted only a few times. The chain joins TRBV15 to TRBJ2-7; the match to TRBD2 covers 11 bases. The CDR3 has 19 residues. Germline CDR1 is LNHNV and CDR2 is YYDKDF (reference sequence). V lost 0 bases to trimming and J lost 2 bases; unmatched junction nucleotides: 12. DNA of the CDR3: TGTGCCACCAGCAGAGAAGTCGGGATAGCGGGGGGGAGGCCCTACGAGCAGTACTTC. Translation: CATSREVGIAGGRPYEQYF.

The rearrangement joins TRBV19 to TRBJ2-7, with TRBD1 matching over 7 bases. The V and J ends lost 4 bases and 1 base, in that order; junction bases with no gene match: 10. This CDR3 has 16 amino acids. Germline values: CDR1 LNHDA, CDR2 SQIVND (reference sequence). In DNA form, the CDR3 reads TGTGCCAGTAGTACCCGACAGGGAGAGGAGTCCTACGAGCAGTACTTC. Amino acids: CASSTRQGEESYEQYF.

This clonotype was picked up one time. The chain uses TRBV27 and TRBJ1-5, with D tentatively TRBD1 (6 bases). V shed 2 bases and J shed 0 bases, with 11 bases lying between them. The CDR3 has 16 amino acids. Per germline, CDR1 MNHEY and CDR2 SMNVEV (reference sequence). The CDR3 DNA is TGTGCCAGCAGTTTAGTCAGGGGTTCTAGCAATCAGCCCCAGCATTTT. Residues: CASSLVRGSSNQPQHF.

This clonotype is a singleton in its sample. The chain carries TRBV20-1 and TRBJ2-2, with D perhaps matching TRBD2 (5 bases). The V gene lost 5 bases and the J gene lost 7 bases, with 20 bases spanning the gap. The CDR3 runs 15 residues. Germline CDR1 DFQATT, CDR2 SNEGSKA (reference sequence). CDR3 bases: TGCAGTGCTCCCCTGAGCGGTCGGGTCGGCGGGGAGCTGTTTTTT. It yields the protein CSAPLSGRVGGELFF.